This T cell receptor beta chain comes out of a study of CD8 T cells in ankylosing spondylitis. The study, taken as a whole, reports: Disease-associated clones were CD8+ and fairly uncommon in peripheral blood. Ankylosing spondylitis blood appeared to carry a characteristic TCR beta motif of roughly eight highly homologous variants. Clones linked to disease were reported to show significant enrichment in matched ankylosing spondylitis synovial fluid.

CDR3 length: 15 amino acids. Germline V gives CDR1 SGHNT, CDR2 YYREEE (reference sequence). V was trimmed by 0 bases and J by 4 bases, leaving 13 bases between them. Researchers built TCR beta libraries using quantitative 5'-RACE with molecular barcodes. TCRdb called the 5' RACE reads again in MiXCR, with one record for every CDR3 protein. The sample lists 200,000 to 300,000 distinct CDR3 sequences; 8.6% were seen once. About this clonotype itself: Its antigen is unidentified.

Sequences were obtained from blood, either unsorted or a sorted T cell fraction (not recorded which). This sequence originates from a male donor with ankylosing spondylitis or in good health (not recorded which). The chain couples TRBV5-4 to TRBJ1-1; the D gene is possibly TRBD1 (5 bases). The CDR3 nucleotides are TGTGCCAGCAGCTTGGAGTCGGGGCGGGGCACTGAAGCTTTCTTT. It yields the protein CASSLESGRGTEAFF. Full variable domain (remainder filled in from reference TRBV5-4 and TRBJ1-1): ETGVTQSPTHLIKTRGQQVTLRCSSQSGHNTVSWYQQALGQGPQFIFQYYREEENGRGNFPPRFSGLQFPNYSSELNVNALELDDSALYLCASSLESGRGTEAFFGQGTRLTVV.